These 30 T cell receptor beta chains originate from one sample sequenced in a study of blood T cells in healthy people across ages. Next came a second PCR, run for roughly 6 to 11 cycles, which used a sample-barcoded 5' primer along with a J-beta primer mix. TCRdb processed the 5' RACE reads anew with MiXCR; each CDR3 protein has one entry. The sample carries just over 1 million distinct CDR3 sequences, 35% to 55% recorded once. Sequencing used blood. These receptors were obtained from a woman in her fifties or sixties in good health.

V usage is TRBV5-4 and J usage is TRBJ2-5; TRBD1 or TRBD2 may be the D gene (5 bases each). Germline V gene data show CDR1 as SGHNT and CDR2 as YYREEE (reference sequence). The CDR3 has 14 residues. V dropped 7 bases and J dropped 11 bases, with 24 bases sitting between them. CDR3 DNA: TGTGCCAGCTCAATTAACCGGGACGGGAATGAGCAGTACTTC. Its protein is CASSINRDGNEQYF.

This clonotype has just a few counts. V and J are TRBV19 and TRBJ2-7; D tentatively reads TRBD1 or TRBD2 (5 bases each). The CDR3 runs 15 residues. Trimming shortened V by 5 bases and J by 2 bases, and 16 bases separated the two germline ends. From germline, CDR1 is LNHDA and CDR2 SQIVND (reference sequence). This CDR3 is CASSVNRDGAYEQYF. Written as DNA, the CDR3 is TGTGCCAGTAGTGTAAACCGGGACGGAGCCTACGAGCAGTACTTC.

The genes are TRBV7-2 and TRBJ2-5; no reliable D call. The end of the DNA fits TRBJ2-7 better, so the J call may be wrong. Germline V gene sequence: CDR1 SGHTA, CDR2 FQGNSA. The CDR3 is made up of 13 amino acids. CDR3 residues: CASSLVPRVEQYF. The CDR3 DNA is TGTGCCAGCAGCTTAGTCCCAAGGGTCGAGCAGTACTTC.

The rearrangement links TRBV14 to TRBJ2-5; 7 bases agree with TRBD2. CDR1 SGHDN and CDR2 FVKESK come from the germline V gene. The trim removed 3 bases at V and 5 bases at J, leaving 12 bases unmatched. CDR3 size: 16 residues. The CDR3 is CASSQATSVGWETQYF. CDR3 DNA: TGTGCCAGCAGCCAGGCTACTAGCGTGGGATGGGAGACCCAGTACTTC.

The chain has TRBV6-1 and TRBJ2-3, with 7 nucleotides matching TRBD2. CDR3 size: 16 residues. Germline trimming cut 4 bases from V and 0 bases from J; bases unmatched to any gene: 7. Germline assignment: CDR1 MNHNS and CDR2 SASEGT. The CDR3 nucleotides are TGTGCCAGCAGTGGAGCGGGACGAACAAGCACAGATACGCAGTATTTT. This sequence encodes CASSGAGRTSTDTQYF.

About this clonotype itself: A much larger clone lies one base from this, so it may be a read error. The chain recombines TRBV5-1 with TRBJ2-5; D perhaps matches TRBD2 (5 bases). V lost 3 bases and J 13 bases, leaving 22 bases between the germline ends. The CDR3 has 14 residues. CDR1 SGHRS and CDR2 YFSETQ come from the germline V gene. CDR3 sequence: CASSSWSGYNERYF. In DNA, the CDR3 is TGCGCCAGCAGCTCCTGGAGCGGATACAATGAGCGGTACTTC.

V is TRBV3-1 and J is TRBJ2-5; D ambiguous. Germline V gene sequence: CDR1 LGHDT, CDR2 YNNKEL (reference sequence). Trimming removed 4 bases from V and 2 bases from J, with 17 bases in between. The CDR3 totals 16 residues. CDR3 region: CASSPPLDRLQETQYF. CDR3 coding DNA: TGTGCCAGCAGCCCCCCACTGGACCGGTTACAAGAGACCCAGTACTTC.

The chain carries TRBV12-3 or TRBV12-4 and TRBJ2-7; D unresolved. The V end lost 5 bases, the J end lost 4 bases, and 15 bases lay between the germline ends. CDR3 length: 14 residues. The CDR3 is CASSHSVDLYEQYF. CDR3 sequence (DNA): TGTGCCAGCAGTCACTCCGTGGATCTATACGAGCAGTACTTC.

This clonotype was seen just once. The chain employs TRBV20-1 and TRBJ2-3, with D perhaps TRBD2 (5 bases). Trimming pared 4 bases from V and 4 bases from J, leaving 24 bases between. CDR1 is DFQATT and CDR2 is SNEGSKA in the germline V gene (reference sequence). This CDR3 region has 17 residues. CDR3 nucleotides: TGCAGTGCTAAAGATCCTCAGGCGGGCCCCCGGGCAGATACGCAGTATTTT. Residues: CSAKDPQAGPRADTQYF.

To note about this clonotype: This may come from a read error, since a much larger clone is one base off. This rearrangement joins TRBV20-1 to TRBJ2-5; 7 nucleotides align to TRBD2. Germline V gene sequence: CDR1 DFQATT, CDR2 SNEGSKA (reference sequence). The CDR3 spans 11 residues. The V gene end was trimmed by 6 bases and the J gene end by 11 bases; junction bases not matched to a gene: 9. Written as DNA, the CDR3 is TGCAGTGCGCCTAGCGGCTACGGGCAGTACTTC. Its protein product is CSAPSGYGQYF.

J is TRBJ1-5 and V is TRBV28; D not resolved. The ends were cut back, 5 bases at V and 2 bases at J, with 10 bases in the middle. The CDR3 loop spans 14 amino acids. Germline CDR1 is MDHEN and CDR2 is SYDVKM. The CDR3 nucleotides read TGTGCCAGCAGTCCCTGGAGTCGCAATCAGCCCCAGCATTTT. As protein: CASSPWSRNQPQHF.

V and J are TRBV2 and TRBJ2-1, with 7 bases matching TRBD2. CDR1 and CDR2 (germline): SNHLY, FYNNEI. This CDR3 region has 12 residues. V was pared by 11 bases and J by 7 bases, with 8 bases of the junction left unmatched. The CDR3 nucleotides read TGTGCCGGGAGGGAGGAGGAAAATGAGCAGTTCTTC. Residues: CAGREEENEQFF.

The sample holds one count of this clonotype. V is TRBV20-1 and J is TRBJ1-1; 8 bases agree with TRBD1. J was trimmed by 5 bases and V by 6 bases; bases with no gene match: 5. Looked up from germline, CDR1 is DFQATT and CDR2 is SNEGSKA (reference sequence). The length of the CDR3 is 12 residues. The DNA for the CDR3 is TGCAGTGCCCTACAGGGGGTGACTGAAGCTTTCTTT. Amino acids: CSALQGVTEAFF.

This clonotype was seen a handful of times. The chain uses TRBV29-1 and TRBJ2-1, with D perhaps matching TRBD2 (5 bases). The CDR3 covers 14 residues. CDR1 and CDR2 (germline): SQVTM, ANQGSEA. Trimming pared 6 bases from V and 0 bases from J, leaving 12 bases between. CDR3 in DNA: TGCAGCGTCCCAGCGGAAAGCTCCTACAATGAGCAGTTCTTC. This sequence encodes CSVPAESSYNEQFF.

The chain combines TRBV27 with TRBJ1-4, with D perhaps TRBD1 (5 bases). The CDR3 has 16 residues. The germline V gene has CDR1 MNHEY and CDR2 SMNVEV (reference sequence). Trimming shortened V by 5 bases and J by 5 bases, and 18 bases separated the two germline ends. This chain's CDR3 is CASSPEYGTANEKLFF. Written as DNA, the CDR3 is TGTGCCAGCAGTCCGGAATACGGGACGGCCAATGAAAAACTGTTTTTT.

Points on this clonotype: One junction end disagrees with the germline gene, perhaps due to a read error. The gene calls are TRBV12-3 or TRBV12-4 and TRBJ2-6, with a possible D match to TRBD1 (5 bases). The CDR3 is made up of 15 amino acids. The CDR3 nucleotides are TGTGCCAGCAGACAACTGGGCTCTGGGGCCAACGTCCCGACTTTC. This gives the protein CASRQLGSGANVPTF.

This chain links TRBV4-1 with TRBJ2-1, with TRBD2 matching 7 bases. The CDR3 runs to 18 residues. The J segment lost 0 bases and the V segment lost 0 bases, leaving 8 bases of the junction unmatched. From germline, CDR1 is MGHRA and CDR2 YSYEKL. CDR3 protein: CASSQDASGPASYNEQFF. The DNA of the CDR3 is TGCGCCAGCAGCCAAGATGCTAGCGGTCCCGCCTCCTACAATGAGCAGTTCTTC.

As DNA, the CDR3 is TGCAGTGCCCCGAAGCCTAGCACCTCCTACGAGCAGTACTTC. Encoded protein: CSAPKPSTSYEQYF. The chain combines TRBV20-1 with TRBJ2-7, with D possibly matching TRBD2 (5 bases). V was pared by 6 bases and J by 0 bases, with 15 bases between. CDR3 length equals 14 residues. Germline V gene data show CDR1 as DFQATT and CDR2 as SNEGSKA (reference sequence).

This clonotype has ten or more counts. The chain recombines TRBV27 with TRBJ2-7; D not resolved. Trimming left V 1 base short and J 0 bases short, with 1 base between. The CDR3 consists of 12 residues. From germline, CDR1 is MNHEY and CDR2 SMNVEV (reference sequence). The CDR3 sequence: CASSLFSYEQYF. The CDR3 bases are TGTGCCAGCAGTTTATTCTCCTACGAGCAGTACTTC.

The chain links TRBV2 to TRBJ2-3, with a weak D call TRBD2 (6 bases). The CDR3 has 16 amino acids. The germline V and J ends were trimmed by 3 bases and 6 bases, with 19 bases remaining between them. The germline gives CDR1 SNHLY, CDR2 FYNNEI. CDR3 amino acids: CASSENSGRWGDTQYF. For the CDR3, the DNA is TGTGCCAGCAGTGAGAATAGCGGCCGGTGGGGGGATACGCAGTATTTT.

This clonotype came up a few times. The V call is TRBV15, the J call TRBJ2-7, with D perhaps TRBD1 (5 bases). CDR1 is LNHNV and CDR2 is YYDKDF in the germline V gene (reference sequence). This CDR3 is built from 14 residues. Trimming removed 3 bases at V and 0 bases at J, with 9 bases between. The CDR3: CATSSTRDSYEQYF. The CDR3 DNA reads as TGTGCCACCAGCAGTACCAGGGACTCCTACGAGCAGTACTTC.

The gene calls are TRBV20-1 and TRBJ1-2; D remains ambiguous. The germline V gene has CDR1 DFQATT and CDR2 SNEGSKA (reference sequence). V was cut by 2 bases and J by 2 bases, with 3 bases left in between. This CDR3 has 11 residues. The DNA for the CDR3 is TGCAGTGCTAGAAACAACTATGGCTACACCTTC. Protein sequence: CSARNNYGYTF.

This clonotype occurred once. V and J are TRBV7-2 and TRBJ2-6; D not certain. V was trimmed by 3 bases and J by 1 base, leaving 7 bases between them. CDR3 size: 15 residues. CDR1 is SGHTA, CDR2 FQGNSA, per germline. As DNA, the CDR3 is TGTGCCAGCAGCTTGTCTTGGTCTGGGGCCAACGTCCTGACTTTC. Residues: CASSLSWSGANVLTF.

The sample holds a few counts of this clonotype. This sequence joins TRBV2 and TRBJ2-3; D remains ambiguous. Deletions cut 8 bases from V and 0 bases from J, with 12 bases between. The CDR3 is 14 amino acids. CDR1 and CDR2 (germline): SNHLY, FYNNEI. The CDR3 DNA is TGTGCCAGCGACCCCAAGATCAGCACAGATACGCAGTATTTT. Its protein is CASDPKISTDTQYF.

The rearrangement uses TRBV15 and TRBJ1-5, with D perhaps matching TRBD1 (5 bases). Trimming removed 0 bases from V and 0 bases from J, with 12 bases in between. The CDR3 consists of 17 residues. From germline, CDR1 is LNHNV and CDR2 YYDKDF (reference sequence). In nucleotides, the CDR3 is TGTGCCACCAGCAGAGATCTGGGGGTTTTTAGCAATCAGCCCCAGCATTTT. Translating gives CATSRDLGVFSNQPQHF.

There are a few counts of this clonotype. The CDR3 DNA reads TGTGCCAGCAGCCAAGATATCCCGCTGGAAGAGCGGGCCCACAATGAGCAGTTCTTC. Translating gives CASSQDIPLEERAHNEQFF. The chain recombines TRBV4-2 with TRBJ2-1, with a weak D call TRBD2 (6 bases). Germline values: CDR1 LGHNA, CDR2 YNFKEQ. The CDR3 is 19 residues long. V was pared by 0 bases and J by 5 bases, with 23 bases between.

This clonotype was detected a few times. The CDR3 loop is CASSYYSSSNEQFF. CDR3 coding DNA: TGTGCCAGCAGTTACTATTCTAGCTCGAATGAGCAGTTCTTC. The rearrangement uses TRBV6-5 and TRBJ2-1, with D possibly TRBD2 on 5 matching bases. Trimming removed 1 base from V and 7 bases from J, with 11 bases in between. Germline V CDR1 and CDR2: MNHEY, SVGAGI. The CDR3 has 14 amino acids.

This clonotype was observed a few times. This rearrangement joins TRBV29-1 to TRBJ2-7; D may be TRBD2 (7 bases). CDR1 and CDR2 (germline): SQVTM, ANQGSEA. Trimming cost V 3 bases and J 3 bases, with 15 bases left between them. The CDR3 has 14 amino acids. The chain's CDR3 is CSVDEGGDNYEQYF. DNA for the CDR3: TGCAGCGTTGATGAGGGGGGGGACAACTACGAGCAGTACTTC.

This chain joins TRBV10-3 and TRBJ2-7; D may correspond to TRBD1 or TRBD2 (6 bases each). V lost 3 bases, J lost 3 bases, and 15 bases lay in between. The CDR3 extends over 15 amino acids. Germline V CDR1 and CDR2: ENHRY, SYGVKD. For the CDR3, the DNA is TGTGCCATCAGTGAAATGGGGGGCGGAGGCTACGAGCAGTACTTC. Translating it yields CAISEMGGGGYEQYF.

The J gene is TRBJ2-1, the V gene TRBV27; no definite D call. Germline values: CDR1 MNHEY, CDR2 SMNVEV (reference sequence). The CDR3 runs 11 residues. Trimming shortened V by 5 bases and J by 9 bases, and 8 bases separated the two germline ends. CDR3 amino acids: CASSTRREQFF. In DNA form, the CDR3 reads TGTGCCAGCAGTACACGACGTGAGCAGTTCTTC.